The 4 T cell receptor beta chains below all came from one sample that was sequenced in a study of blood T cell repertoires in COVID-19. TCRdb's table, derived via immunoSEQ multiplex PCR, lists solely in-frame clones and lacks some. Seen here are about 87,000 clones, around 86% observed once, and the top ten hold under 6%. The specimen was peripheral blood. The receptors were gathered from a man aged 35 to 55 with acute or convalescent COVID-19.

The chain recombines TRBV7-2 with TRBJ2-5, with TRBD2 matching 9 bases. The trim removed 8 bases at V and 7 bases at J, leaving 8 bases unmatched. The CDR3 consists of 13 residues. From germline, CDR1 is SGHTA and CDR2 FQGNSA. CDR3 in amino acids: CASFLAGITTQYF. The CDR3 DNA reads TGTGCCAGCTTTCTAGCGGGGATTACGACCCAGTACTTC. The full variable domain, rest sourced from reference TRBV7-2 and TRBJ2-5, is GAGVSQSPSNKVTEKGKDVELRCDPISGHTALYWYRQSLGQGLEFLIYFQGNSAPDKSGLPSDRFSAERTGGSVSTLTIQRTQQEDSAVYLCASFLAGITTQYFGPGTRLLVL.

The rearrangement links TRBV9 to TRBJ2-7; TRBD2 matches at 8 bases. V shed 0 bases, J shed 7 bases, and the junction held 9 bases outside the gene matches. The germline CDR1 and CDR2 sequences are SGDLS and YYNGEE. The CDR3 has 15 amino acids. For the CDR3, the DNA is TGTGCCAGCAGCGTAGACGGGAGGGCCTTTGAAGAGCAGTACTTC. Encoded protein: CASSVDGRAFEEQYF.

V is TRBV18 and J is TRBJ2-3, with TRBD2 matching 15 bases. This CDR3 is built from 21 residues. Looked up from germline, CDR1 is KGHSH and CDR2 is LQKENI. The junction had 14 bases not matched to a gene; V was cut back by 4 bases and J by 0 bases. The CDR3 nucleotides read TGTGCCAGCTCACTAAACAGTCCCGGGACTAGCGGGAGGACTAGCACAGATACGCAGTATTTT. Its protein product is CASSLNSPGTSGRTSTDTQYF.

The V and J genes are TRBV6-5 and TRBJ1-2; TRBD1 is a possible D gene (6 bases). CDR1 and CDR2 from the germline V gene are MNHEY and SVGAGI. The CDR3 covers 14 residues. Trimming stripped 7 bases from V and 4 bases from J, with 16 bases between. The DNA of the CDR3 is TGTGCCAGCAAACGGGACAACGGCCCCTATGGCTACACCTTC. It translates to CASKRDNGPYGYTF.